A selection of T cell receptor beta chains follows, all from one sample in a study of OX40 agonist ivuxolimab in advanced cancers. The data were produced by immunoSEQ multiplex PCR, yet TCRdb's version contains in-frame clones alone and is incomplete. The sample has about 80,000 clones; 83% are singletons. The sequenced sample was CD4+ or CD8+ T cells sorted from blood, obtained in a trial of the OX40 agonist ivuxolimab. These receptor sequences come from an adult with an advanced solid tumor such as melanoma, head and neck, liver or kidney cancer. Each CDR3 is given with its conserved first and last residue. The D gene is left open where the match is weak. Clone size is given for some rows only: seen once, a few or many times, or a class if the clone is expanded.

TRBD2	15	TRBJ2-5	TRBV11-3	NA	TGTGCCAGCAGCTCGGGGGGGGCCGGAGGAGAGACCCAGTACTTC	CASSSGGAGGETQYF
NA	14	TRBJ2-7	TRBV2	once	TGTGCCAGCACCCCCCGGGGCCTTCTCGGCGAGCAGTACTTC	CASTPRGLLGEQYF
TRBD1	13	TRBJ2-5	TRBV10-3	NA	TGTGCCATAGCCCGGGACAGACAAGAGACCCAGTACTTC	CAIARDRQETQYF
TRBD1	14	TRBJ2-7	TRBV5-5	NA	TGTGCCAGCAGCGGGACAGGTAGCTCCTACGAGCAGTACTTC	CASSGTGSSYEQYF
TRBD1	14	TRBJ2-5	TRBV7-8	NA	TGTGCCAGCAGTTCTAGGACAGGGGGGGAGACCCAGTACTTC	CASSSRTGGETQYF
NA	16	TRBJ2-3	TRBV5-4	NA	TGTGCCAGCAGCCCTAGGGTAGGAACTAGCACAGATACGCAGTATTTT	CASSPRVGTSTDTQYF
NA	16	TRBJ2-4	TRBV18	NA	TGTGCCAGCTCACGCGGGGATATTGTCTCCAAAAACATTCAGTACTTC	CASSRGDIVSKNIQYF
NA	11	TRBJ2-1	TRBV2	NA	TGTGCCAGCAGAGGGGGGGATGAGCAGTTCTTC	CASRGGDEQFF
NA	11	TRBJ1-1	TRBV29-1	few	TGCAGCGTTGAGGAGGGTACTGAAGCTTTCTTT	CSVEEGTEAFF
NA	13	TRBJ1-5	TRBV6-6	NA	TGTGCCAGCAGTTACAGCTACAATCAGCCCCAGCATTTT	CASSYSYNQPQHF
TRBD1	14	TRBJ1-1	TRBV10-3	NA	TGTGCCATCAGCAGGACAGGAGGAGACACTGAAGCTTTCTTT	CAISRTGGDTEAFF
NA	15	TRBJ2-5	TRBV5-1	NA	TGCGCCAGCAGCTTTAGGGGGGTGGAAGGCGAGACCCAGTACTTC	CASSFRGVEGETQYF
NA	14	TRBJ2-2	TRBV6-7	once	TGTGCCAGCAGCTTAACCGGAGGGTCCGGGGAGCTGTTTTTT	CASSLTGGSGELFF
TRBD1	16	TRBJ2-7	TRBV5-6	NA	TGTGCCAGCAGCTTGGGGATGGGGGACAGGCGCTACGAGCAGTACTTC	CASSLGMGDRRYEQYF
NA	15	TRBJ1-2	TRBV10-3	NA	TGTGCCATCAGTCTCAGTCAGGCCCGGCCCTATGGCTACACCTTC	CAISLSQARPYGYTF
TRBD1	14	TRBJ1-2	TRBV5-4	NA	TGTGCCAGCAGCCTGGGACAGGGGCCGTATGGCTACACCTTC	CASSLGQGPYGYTF
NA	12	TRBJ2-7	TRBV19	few	TGTGCCAGTAGTATGAGCAACTACGAGCAGTACTTC	CASSMSNYEQYF
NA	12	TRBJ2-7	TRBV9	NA	TGTGCCAGCAAGCTCAGCCCCTACGAGCAGTACTTC	CASKLSPYEQYF
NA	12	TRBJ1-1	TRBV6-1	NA	TGTGCCAGCAGGGGGAAGTACACTGAAGCTTTCTTT	CASRGKYTEAFF
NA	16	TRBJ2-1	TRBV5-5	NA	TGTGCCAGCAGCTTGGTTCGGGGGACCTCCTACAATGAGCAGTTCTTC	CASSLVRGTSYNEQFF
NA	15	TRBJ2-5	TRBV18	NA	TGTGCCAGCTCACCACAAGTTAGTAGGGAAGGGACCCAGTACTTC	CASSPQVSREGTQYF
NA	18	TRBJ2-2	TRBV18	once	TGTGCCAGCTCACCACAGGCACAGGGTGGAGCGAACACCGGGGAGCTGTTTTTT	CASSPQAQGGANTGELFF
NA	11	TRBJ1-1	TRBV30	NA	TGTGCCTGGAGTGTACAGACTGAAGCTTTCTTT	CAWSVQTEAFF
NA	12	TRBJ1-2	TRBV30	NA	TGTGCCTGGACGAGGGAGTACAGTGGCTACACCTTC	CAWTREYSGYTF
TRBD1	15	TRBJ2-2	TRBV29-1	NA	TGCAGCGTTGAGGACAGGGTTTCAGGCACCGGGGAGCTGTTTTTT	CSVEDRVSGTGELFF
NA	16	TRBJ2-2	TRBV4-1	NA	TGCGCCAGCAGCAAGACCGGGCCCTTAAACACCGGGGAGCTGTTTTTT	CASSKTGPLNTGELFF
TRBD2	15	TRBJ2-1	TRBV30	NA	TGTGCCTGGAGTGGTAGTAGCGGGAGAAGCCATGAGCAGTTCTTC	CAWSGSSGRSHEQFF
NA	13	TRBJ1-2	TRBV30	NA	TGTGCCTGGAGTAAGGGAATAAACTATGGCTACACCTTC	CAWSKGINYGYTF
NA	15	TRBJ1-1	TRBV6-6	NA	TGTGCCAGCAGTTACGCAGGGATGGGTGGGACTGAAGCTTTCTTT	CASSYAGMGGTEAFF
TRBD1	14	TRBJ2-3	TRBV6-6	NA	TGTGCCAGCAGTTCGGGGACAGCTACAGATACGCAGTATTTT	CASSSGTATDTQYF
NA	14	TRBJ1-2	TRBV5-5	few	TGTGCCAGCAGCTACCTCACAGAGAACTATGGCTACACCTTC	CASSYLTENYGYTF
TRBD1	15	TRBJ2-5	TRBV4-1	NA	TGCGCCAGCAGCAGCGGACAGGGGCTGGGAGAGACCCAGTACTTC	CASSSGQGLGETQYF
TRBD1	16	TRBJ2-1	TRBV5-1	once	TGCGCCAGCAGCTTGGAAGGACAGGGGGTAGGCAATGAGCAGTTCTTC	CASSLEGQGVGNEQFF
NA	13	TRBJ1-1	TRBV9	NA	TGTGCCAGCAGCGTAGGGAGTAACACTGAAGCTTTCTTT	CASSVGSNTEAFF
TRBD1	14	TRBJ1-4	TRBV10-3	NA	TGTGCCATCAGTCAGAGGGGGCCCAATGAAAAACTGTTTTTT	CAISQRGPNEKLFF
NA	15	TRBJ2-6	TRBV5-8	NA	TGTGCCAGCAGCTTGCGGGGCTCTGGGGCCAACGTCCTGACTTTC	CASSLRGSGANVLTF
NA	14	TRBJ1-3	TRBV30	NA	TGTGCCGTATCCCGAGGTTCCTCTGGAAACACCATATATTTT	CAVSRGSSGNTIYF
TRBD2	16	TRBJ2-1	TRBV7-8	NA	TGTGCCAGCAGCAAAGGGACTAGCGGGAGAGCAGATGAGCAGTTCTTC	CASSKGTSGRADEQFF
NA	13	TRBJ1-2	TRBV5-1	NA	TGCGCCAGCAGCTCGGGGACATTCTCTGGCTACACCTTC	CASSSGTFSGYTF
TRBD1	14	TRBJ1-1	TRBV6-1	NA	TGTGCCAGCATCCCAATTCAGGGGGGAGCTGAAGCTTTCTTT	CASIPIQGGAEAFF
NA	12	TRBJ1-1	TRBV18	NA	TGTGCCAGCTCACCAAGGATGGGAGGGGCTTTCTTT	CASSPRMGGAFF
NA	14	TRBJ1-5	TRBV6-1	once	TGTGCTGTAAAAGGGAAAATAAGCAATCAGCCCCAGCATTTT	CAVKGKISNQPQHF
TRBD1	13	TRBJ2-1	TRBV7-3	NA	TGTGCCAGCAGCTCCAAACCAGGGGGTGAGCAGTTCTTC	CASSSKPGGEQFF
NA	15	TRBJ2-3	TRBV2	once	TGTGCCAGCAGTGCCGGGGTTGGGGGTTCGGATACGCAGTATTTT	CASSAGVGGSDTQYF
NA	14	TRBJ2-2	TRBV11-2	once	TGTGCCAGCAGCTTTGTGGGTCTCACCGGGGAGCTGTTTTTT	CASSFVGLTGELFF
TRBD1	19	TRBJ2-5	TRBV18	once	TGTGCCAGCTCACCACCACGGGGCGCTGAACAGGGGTCCGGAGAGACCCAGTACTTC	CASSPPRGAEQGSGETQYF
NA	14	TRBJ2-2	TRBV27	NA	TGTGCCAGCAGCGTACGGGGGAACGGCGGGGAGCTGTTTTTT	CASSVRGNGGELFF
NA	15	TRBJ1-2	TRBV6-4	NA	TGTGCCAGCAGCCCCCGGGACAATTCGGTCTATGGCTACACCTTC	CASSPRDNSVYGYTF
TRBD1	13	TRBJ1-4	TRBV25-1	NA	TGTGCCAGCAACGACAGGGGGGGAGAAAAACTGTTTTTT	CASNDRGGEKLFF